The entry below gives a single TCR beta chain sequence along with its context. This record belongs to a study of shared clonotypes between healthy human individuals. The germline CDR1 and CDR2 sequences are MGHDK and SYGVNS. V was pared by 6 bases and J by 7 bases, with 9 bases of the junction left unmatched. This CDR3 contains 14 residues. The donors were adults (healthy and HIV-negative) with no recent acute infections or vaccinations. Assay used: immunoSEQ multiplex PCR; TCRdb lists only in-frame clones, some missing. The sample includes some 490,000 clones, 81% of them seen just once. The V gene is TRBV25-1, the J gene TRBJ1-2; 9 bases match TRBD1. Material: PBMCs. This clonotype was obtained from a woman between 35 and 50 years old in good health. Some clones in this sample may be carry-over from other donors' samples. CDR3 DNA: TGTGCCAGCAGGGCAACAGGGGGCGAGCGTGGCTACACCTTC. It yields the protein CASRATGGERGYTF.